The rows below give T cell receptor beta chains drawn from one sample of a study of blood T cells in healthy people across ages. TCRdb reanalysed the 5' RACE reads using MiXCR and keeps one entry per CDR3 protein. The profile shows approximately 2,000,000 distinct CDR3 sequences, roughly two fifths of them singletons. The sequencing sample was made of blood. The receptors were sampled from a human donor in good health. CDR3s include the opening cysteine and the closing phenylalanine or tryptophan. The D gene is left open where the match is weak. Clone size is shown for a subset of rows, as once, few, many or a class of expanded clone.

J gene: TRBJ2-3
D gene: TRBD1
V gene: TRBV12-3/TRBV12-4
CDR3 length: 14
clone size: NA
CDR3 DNA: TGTGCCAGCAGTTCCGGGACAGGGAGAAATACGCAGTATTTT
CDR3 protein: CASSSGTGRNTQYF

J gene: TRBJ2-7
D gene: NA
V gene: TRBV4-3
CDR3 length: 13
clone size: few
CDR3 DNA: TGCGCCAGCAGCCAAGTTGGAGCCTCCGAGCAGTACTTC
CDR3 protein: CASSQVGASEQYF

J gene: TRBJ2-7
D gene: TRBD1
V gene: TRBV18
CDR3 length: 16
clone size: NA
CDR3 DNA: TGTGCCAGCTCACCTCCCTCTGGGACAGGGGGCGGCGAGCAGTACTTC
CDR3 protein: CASSPPSGTGGGEQYF

J gene: TRBJ1-2
D gene: NA
V gene: TRBV9
CDR3 length: 17
clone size: few
CDR3 DNA: TGTGCCAGCAGCGTAGCTTCCTCCGGGCTACCCTCTATGGCCTACACCTTC
CDR3 protein: CASSVASSGLPSMAYTF

J gene: TRBJ1-1
D gene: TRBD1
V gene: TRBV4-3
CDR3 length: 15
clone size: few
CDR3 DNA: TGCGCCAGCAGCCTTCAGGGGGTAATGAACACTGAAGCTTTCTTT
CDR3 protein: CASSLQGVMNTEAFF

J gene: TRBJ2-3
D gene: TRBD2
V gene: TRBV7-2
CDR3 length: 14
clone size: NA
CDR3 DNA: TGTGCCAGCAGCCTGATAGCGGGCACAGATATGCAGTATTTT
CDR3 protein: CASSLIAGTDMQYF

J gene: TRBJ2-6
D gene: NA
V gene: TRBV28
CDR3 length: 15
clone size: few
CDR3 DNA: TGTGCCAGCGATGGTTTTCGGGGTAGGGCCAACGTCCTGACTTTC
CDR3 protein: CASDGFRGRANVLTF

J gene: TRBJ2-5
D gene: NA
V gene: TRBV28
CDR3 length: 11
clone size: few
CDR3 DNA: TGTGCCAGCAGTTATTCCCCCATATGGTACTTC
CDR3 protein: CASSYSPIWYF

J gene: TRBJ2-3
D gene: TRBD2
V gene: TRBV12-3/TRBV12-4
CDR3 length: 13
clone size: few
CDR3 DNA: TGTGCCAGCACCGGACTAGCGCGGGATACGCAGTATTTT
CDR3 protein: CASTGLARDTQYF

J gene: TRBJ2-1
D gene: TRBD1
V gene: TRBV7-9
CDR3 length: 17
clone size: NA
CDR3 DNA: TGTGCCAGCAGCTTTCCGAGCGGGACAGGGGCGGACAATGAGCAGTTCTTC
CDR3 protein: CASSFPSGTGADNEQFF

J gene: TRBJ2-1
D gene: NA
V gene: TRBV7-6
CDR3 length: 16
clone size: few
CDR3 DNA: TGTGCCAGCAGCTTAGAAGAGGGGAGCTCCTACAATGAGCAGTTCTTC
CDR3 protein: CASSLEEGSSYNEQFF

J gene: TRBJ1-1
D gene: NA
V gene: TRBV10-3
CDR3 length: 14
clone size: NA
CDR3 DNA: TGTGCCATCAGTGATCGGGGGGCTTCCACTGAAGCTTTCTTT
CDR3 protein: CAISDRGASTEAFF

J gene: TRBJ2-3
D gene: NA
V gene: TRBV2
CDR3 length: 15
clone size: NA
CDR3 DNA: TGTGCCAGCAGTGAAGACGGAGGACTCACAGATACGCAGTATTTT
CDR3 protein: CASSEDGGLTDTQYF

J gene: TRBJ2-7
D gene: TRBD1
V gene: TRBV2
CDR3 length: 15
clone size: NA
CDR3 DNA: TGTGCCAGCAGTGAATATAGACAGGGCGGCAGCGAGCAGTACTTC
CDR3 protein: CASSEYRQGGSEQYF

J gene: TRBJ1-2
D gene: NA
V gene: TRBV9
CDR3 length: 15
clone size: few
CDR3 DNA: TGTGCCAGCAGGAGGGGGAACAGCGATAACTATGGCTACACCTTC
CDR3 protein: CASRRGNSDNYGYTF

J gene: TRBJ1-2
D gene: NA
V gene: TRBV12-3/TRBV12-4
CDR3 length: 12
clone size: NA
CDR3 DNA: TGTGCCAGCAGTTCGTTTGGGTATGGCTACACCTTC
CDR3 protein: CASSSFGYGYTF

J gene: TRBJ1-1
D gene: TRBD1
V gene: TRBV11-3
CDR3 length: 15
clone size: NA
CDR3 DNA: TGTGCCAGCAGCCTCCTCACAGGGACAGGCACTGAAGCTTTCTTT
CDR3 protein: CASSLLTGTGTEAFF

J gene: TRBJ2-5
D gene: NA
V gene: TRBV20-1
CDR3 length: 14
clone size: once
CDR3 DNA: TGCAGTGCTAGAGAATGGACAACCCAAGAGACCCAGTACTTC
CDR3 protein: CSAREWTTQETQYF

J gene: TRBJ1-5
D gene: NA
V gene: TRBV19
CDR3 length: 15
clone size: NA
CDR3 DNA: TGTGCCAGTAGTATGTTCGGGGACGGACATCAGCTCCAGCATTTT
CDR3 protein: CASSMFGDGHQLQHF

J gene: TRBJ2-5
D gene: TRBD1
V gene: TRBV29-1
CDR3 length: 13
clone size: few
CDR3 DNA: TGCAGCGTCCGGGACAGGGTCAAAGAGACCCAGTACTTC
CDR3 protein: CSVRDRVKETQYF

J gene: TRBJ2-1
D gene: TRBD1
V gene: TRBV5-1
CDR3 length: 15
clone size: NA
CDR3 DNA: TGCGCCAGCACATGGTTACAGGGGGCGGACAATGAGCAGTTCTTC
CDR3 protein: CASTWLQGADNEQFF

J gene: TRBJ1-4
D gene: NA
V gene: TRBV13
CDR3 length: 17
clone size: NA
CDR3 DNA: TGTGCCAGCAGCCCCCCGGGAAGACTTAAGATTAATGAAAAACTGTTTTTT
CDR3 protein: CASSPPGRLKINEKLFF

J gene: TRBJ2-5
D gene: NA
V gene: TRBV7-8
CDR3 length: 14
clone size: NA
CDR3 DNA: TGTGCCAGCAGCTTAGTGAGCGACCAAGAGACCCAGTACTTC
CDR3 protein: CASSLVSDQETQYF

J gene: TRBJ2-3
D gene: TRBD1
V gene: TRBV7-9
CDR3 length: 16
clone size: NA
CDR3 DNA: TGTGCCAGCAGCCCATGGGGAGAGGGGGCAGGGGATACGCAGTATTTT
CDR3 protein: CASSPWGEGAGDTQYF

J gene: TRBJ2-7
D gene: NA
V gene: TRBV10-3
CDR3 length: 15
clone size: NA
CDR3 DNA: TGTGCCATCAGTGTCTTACGCGGACAGAACTACGAGCAGTACTTC
CDR3 protein: CAISVLRGQNYEQYF

J gene: TRBJ2-2
D gene: NA
V gene: TRBV5-6
CDR3 length: 13
clone size: NA
CDR3 DNA: TGTGCCAGCAGCTTGGCAGGGCCCGGGGAGCTGTTTTTT
CDR3 protein: CASSLAGPGELFF

J gene: TRBJ1-5
D gene: NA
V gene: TRBV20-1
CDR3 length: 13
clone size: NA
CDR3 DNA: TGCAGTGCTAGAACGTCGAGGAATCAGCCCCAGCATTTT
CDR3 protein: CSARTSRNQPQHF

J gene: TRBJ2-5
D gene: NA
V gene: TRBV28
CDR3 length: 14
clone size: NA
CDR3 DNA: TGTGCCAGCAGTTACCAAGGGCGGGACGAGACCCAGTACTTC
CDR3 protein: CASSYQGRDETQYF

J gene: TRBJ2-3
D gene: TRBD1
V gene: TRBV12-3/TRBV12-4
CDR3 length: 15
clone size: NA
CDR3 DNA: TGTGCCAGCACTCCAGGGGGCTACTACACAGATACGCAGTATTTT
CDR3 protein: CASTPGGYYTDTQYF

J gene: TRBJ2-5
D gene: NA
V gene: TRBV20-1
CDR3 length: 14
clone size: few
CDR3 DNA: TGCAGTGCTAGAGATGGGTGGGTGAGCGAGACCCAGTACTTC
CDR3 protein: CSARDGWVSETQYF

J gene: TRBJ2-7
D gene: NA
V gene: TRBV18
CDR3 length: 14
clone size: NA
CDR3 DNA: TGTGCCAGCTCACCGAATGCGGGAAGCTACGAGCAGTACTTC
CDR3 protein: CASSPNAGSYEQYF

J gene: TRBJ2-7
D gene: NA
V gene: TRBV28
CDR3 length: 14
clone size: few
CDR3 DNA: TGTGCCAGCAGCTGGCTGATCCCCCTCTACGAGCAGTACTTC
CDR3 protein: CASSWLIPLYEQYF

J gene: TRBJ2-3
D gene: TRBD1
V gene: TRBV4-2
CDR3 length: 18
clone size: NA
CDR3 DNA: TGTGCCAGCAGCCGAGGATTAGCGGCAGGGGGCAACACAGATACGCAGTATTTT
CDR3 protein: CASSRGLAAGGNTDTQYF

J gene: TRBJ2-7
D gene: TRBD2
V gene: TRBV20-1
CDR3 length: 14
clone size: NA
CDR3 DNA: TGCAGTGCTCCATCGGGGGGAAGCTCCTACGAGCAGTACTTC
CDR3 protein: CSAPSGGSSYEQYF

J gene: TRBJ2-4
D gene: TRBD2
V gene: TRBV12-3/TRBV12-4
CDR3 length: 18
clone size: NA
CDR3 DNA: TGTGCCAGCAGTTTTGGCGGGGGGCCGAGTTTTGTCAAAAACATTCAGTACTTC
CDR3 protein: CASSFGGGPSFVKNIQYF

J gene: TRBJ2-4
D gene: NA
V gene: TRBV4-2
CDR3 length: 15
clone size: NA
CDR3 DNA: TGTGCCAGCAGCCCCCTCCTACAGCTTCAAAACATTCAGTACTTC
CDR3 protein: CASSPLLQLQNIQYF

J gene: TRBJ2-3
D gene: NA
V gene: TRBV6-6
CDR3 length: 12
clone size: few
CDR3 DNA: TGTGCCTCGAAGGGGGTCCCAGATACGCAGTATTTT
CDR3 protein: CASKGVPDTQYF

J gene: TRBJ2-3
D gene: TRBD2
V gene: TRBV9
CDR3 length: 13
clone size: NA
CDR3 DNA: TGTGCCAGCAGCGCCTCCGGGGGACTACTCGTGTATTTT
CDR3 protein: CASSASGGLLVYF

J gene: TRBJ1-2
D gene: NA
V gene: TRBV5-6
CDR3 length: 13
clone size: few
CDR3 DNA: TGTGCCAGCAGCCTGTCGGGGGGGCAAGGCTACACCTTC
CDR3 protein: CASSLSGGQGYTF

J gene: TRBJ2-7
D gene: NA
V gene: TRBV18
CDR3 length: 13
clone size: few
CDR3 DNA: TGTGCCAGCTCGCCGACAGGTCAGGGCGAGCAGTACTTC
CDR3 protein: CASSPTGQGEQYF

J gene: TRBJ1-4
D gene: NA
V gene: TRBV7-2
CDR3 length: 14
clone size: few
CDR3 DNA: TGTGCCAGCACCCCGACAACTTTTAATGAAAAACTGTTTTTT
CDR3 protein: CASTPTTFNEKLFF

J gene: TRBJ2-3
D gene: NA
V gene: TRBV18
CDR3 length: 12
clone size: few
CDR3 DNA: TGTGCCGGCTCACCCACGGAAGATACGCAGTATTTT
CDR3 protein: CAGSPTEDTQYF

J gene: TRBJ2-5
D gene: TRBD1
V gene: TRBV20-1
CDR3 length: 15
clone size: few
CDR3 DNA: TGCAGTGCGGTGACAGGGCTACCGTACCAAGAGACCCAGTACTTC
CDR3 protein: CSAVTGLPYQETQYF

J gene: TRBJ2-7
D gene: TRBD2
V gene: TRBV11-2
CDR3 length: 16
clone size: NA
CDR3 DNA: TGTGCCAGCAGCGCAGACGGACTAGCGGGGACCAACGAGCAGTACTTC
CDR3 protein: CASSADGLAGTNEQYF

J gene: TRBJ2-2
D gene: TRBD2
V gene: TRBV6-5
CDR3 length: 15
clone size: NA
CDR3 DNA: TGTGCCAGCAGTGATAGCGGGGGGGCCGCCGGGGAGCTGTTTTTT
CDR3 protein: CASSDSGGAAGELFF

J gene: TRBJ1-1
D gene: TRBD1
V gene: TRBV5-1
CDR3 length: 14
clone size: NA
CDR3 DNA: TGCGCCAGCAGATATGGACAGGGGGCACGGCGAGCTTTCTTT
CDR3 protein: CASRYGQGARRAFF

J gene: TRBJ1-6
D gene: NA
V gene: TRBV6-1
CDR3 length: 16
clone size: NA
CDR3 DNA: TGTGCCAGCACCATAGAGCCCAGACGGAAGAATTCACCCCTCCACTTT
CDR3 protein: CASTIEPRRKNSPLHF

J gene: TRBJ1-1
D gene: TRBD1
V gene: TRBV6-2/TRBV6-3
CDR3 length: 16
clone size: NA
CDR3 DNA: TGTGCCAGCAGTTACTTGGGGGTTGGACAGGGGACTGAAGCTTTCTTT
CDR3 protein: CASSYLGVGQGTEAFF